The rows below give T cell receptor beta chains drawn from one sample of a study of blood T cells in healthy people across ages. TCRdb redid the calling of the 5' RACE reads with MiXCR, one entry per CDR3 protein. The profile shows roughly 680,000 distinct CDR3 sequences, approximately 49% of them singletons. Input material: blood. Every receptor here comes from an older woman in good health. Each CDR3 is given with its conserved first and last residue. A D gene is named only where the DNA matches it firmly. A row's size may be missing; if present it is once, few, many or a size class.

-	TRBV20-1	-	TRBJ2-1	CSARDLVGSYNEQFF	TGCAGTGCTAGAGATCTAGTGGGCTCCTACAATGAGCAGTTCTTC
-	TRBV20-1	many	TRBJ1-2	CSARDFRETGYTF	TGCAGTGCTAGAGATTTCCGGGAAACAGGCTACACCTTC
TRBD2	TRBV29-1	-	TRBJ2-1	CSVAGTTTYNEQFF	TGCAGCGTTGCGGGGACTACGACGTACAATGAGCAGTTCTTC
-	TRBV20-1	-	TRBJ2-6	CSAGGAGTGANVLTF	TGCAGTGCTGGGGGCGCAGGGACTGGGGCCAACGTCCTGACTTTC
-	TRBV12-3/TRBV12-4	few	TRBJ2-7	CAITKVGVSYEQYF	TGTGCCATAACAAAGGTCGGTGTTTCCTACGAGCAGTACTTC
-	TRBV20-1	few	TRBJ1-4	CSARDRGVKLFF	TGCAGTGCTAGAGATAGGGGGGTAAAACTGTTTTTT
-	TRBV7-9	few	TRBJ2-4	CASSLGGLRQYF	TGTGCCAGCAGCTTAGGGGGCCTACGGCAGTACTTC
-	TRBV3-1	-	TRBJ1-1	CASSQVDLTEAFF	TGTGCCAGCAGCCAAGTGGACCTCACTGAAGCTTTCTTT
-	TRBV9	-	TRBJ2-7	CASSVGLITYEQYF	TGTGCCAGCAGCGTAGGTCTAATTACCTACGAGCAGTACTTC
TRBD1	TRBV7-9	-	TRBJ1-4	CASSRGQGAGATNEKLFF	TGTGCCAGCAGCCGCGGACAGGGGGCCGGAGCAACTAATGAAAAACTGTTTTTT
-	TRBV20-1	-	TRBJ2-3	CSARDPSLGDTQYF	TGCAGTGCTAGAGATCCGTCCCTGGGAGATACGCAGTATTTT
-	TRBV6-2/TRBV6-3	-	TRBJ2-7	CASSNNRDTSSYEQYF	TGTGCCAGCTCAAACAACCGGGACACAAGCTCCTACGAGCAGTACTTC
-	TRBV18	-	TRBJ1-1	CASSPSQEGFTEAFF	TGTGCCAGCTCACCATCTCAGGAGGGTTTTACTGAAGCTTTCTTT
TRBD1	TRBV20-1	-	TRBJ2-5	CSALPGQGAEETQYF	TGCAGTGCTCTACCGGGACAGGGGGCCGAAGAGACCCAGTACTTC
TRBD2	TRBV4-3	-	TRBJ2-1	CASSQDGGGRGDVLNEQFF	TGCGCCAGCAGCCAAGATGGTGGCGGACGGGGGGACGTACTCAATGAGCAGTTCTTC
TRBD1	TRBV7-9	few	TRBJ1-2	CASSLLDRVQSYTF	TGTGCCAGCAGCTTATTGGACAGGGTGCAAAGCTACACCTTC
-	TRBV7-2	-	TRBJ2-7	CASSAGVGLNEQYF	TGTGCCAGCAGCGCCGGTGTGGGCCTGAACGAGCAGTACTTC
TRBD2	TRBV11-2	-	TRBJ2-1	CASSLGGAGGVEQFF	TGTGCCAGCAGCTTAGGCGGAGCGGGAGGGGTTGAGCAGTTCTTC
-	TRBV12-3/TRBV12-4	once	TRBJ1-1	CASKPPMAGYTEAFF	TGTGCCAGTAAACCCCCCATGGCAGGTTACACTGAAGCTTTCTTT
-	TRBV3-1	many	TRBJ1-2	CASSQGLGRGYGYTF	TGTGCCAGCAGCCAAGGGCTCGGAAGGGGCTATGGCTACACCTTC
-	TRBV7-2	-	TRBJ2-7	CASSPRTGATSHEQYF	TGTGCCAGCAGCCCCCGCACAGGGGCTACTAGCCACGAGCAGTACTTC
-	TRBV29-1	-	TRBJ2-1	CSVGAGLHNNEQFF	TGCAGCGTAGGGGCGGGACTGCATAACAATGAGCAGTTCTTC
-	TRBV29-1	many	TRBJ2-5	CSATWGLYQETQYF	TGCAGCGCGACCTGGGGCCTGTACCAAGAGACCCAGTACTTC
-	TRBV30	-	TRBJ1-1	CAWSIAASENTEAFF	TGTGCCTGGAGTATCGCGGCCTCGGAGAACACTGAAGCTTTCTTT
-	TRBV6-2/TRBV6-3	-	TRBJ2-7	CASSYRGRVTYEQYF	TGTGCCAGCAGTTACCGGGGCAGGGTGACCTACGAGCAGTACTTC
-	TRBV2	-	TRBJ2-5	CASARDSEPQETQYF	TGTGCCAGCGCCAGGGACTCAGAACCCCAAGAGACCCAGTACTTC
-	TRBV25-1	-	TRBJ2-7	CASSESGSPGPYEQYF	TGTGCCAGCAGTGAATCAGGCTCCCCGGGCCCCTACGAGCAGTACTTC
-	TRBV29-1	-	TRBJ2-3	CSVKGGRAIDTQYF	TGCAGCGTCAAGGGGGGGAGGGCCATCGATACGCAGTATTTT
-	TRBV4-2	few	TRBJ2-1	CASSQPIDNEQFF	TGTGCCAGCAGCCAACCTATAGACAATGAGCAGTTCTTC
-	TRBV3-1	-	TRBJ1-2	CASRKGAGGYTF	TGTGCCAGCAGGAAGGGAGCGGGTGGCTACACCTTC
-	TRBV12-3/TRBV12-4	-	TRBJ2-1	CASTNTYNEQFF	TGTGCCAGCACCAACACCTACAATGAGCAGTTCTTC
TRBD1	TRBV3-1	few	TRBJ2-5	CASSQMGQAQETQYF	TGTGCCAGCAGCCAAATGGGACAGGCCCAAGAGACCCAGTACTTC
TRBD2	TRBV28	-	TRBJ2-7	CASSPRTSGNEQYF	TGTGCCAGCAGTCCCCGGACTAGCGGAAATGAGCAGTACTTC
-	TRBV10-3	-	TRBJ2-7	CAISEAGNEQYF	TGTGCCATCAGTGAGGCCGGCAATGAGCAGTACTTC
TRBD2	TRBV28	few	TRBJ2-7	CASSNAGENYEQYF	TGTGCCAGCAGCAACGCGGGGGAGAATTACGAGCAGTACTTC
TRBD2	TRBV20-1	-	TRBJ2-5	CSARDPTSGSGWQYF	TGCAGTGCTAGAGACCCTACTAGCGGGAGTGGCTGGCAGTACTTC
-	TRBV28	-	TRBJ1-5	CASRPPTTGMYQPQHF	TGTGCCAGCAGGCCCCCTACAACAGGGATGTATCAGCCCCAGCATTTT
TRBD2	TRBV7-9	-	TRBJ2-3	CASSLGTSGRAPGEDTQYF	TGTGCCAGCAGCCTCGGGACTAGCGGGAGGGCCCCGGGTGAAGATACGCAGTATTTT
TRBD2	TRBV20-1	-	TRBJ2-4	CSAALAGGGNEQYF	TGCAGTGCGGCCCTAGCGGGAGGAGGCAATGAGCAGTACTTC
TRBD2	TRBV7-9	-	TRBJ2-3	CASSPAGTSLWDTQYF	TGTGCCAGCAGCCCAGCGGGGACTAGCCTCTGGGATACGCAGTATTTT
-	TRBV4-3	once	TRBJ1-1	CAGSPARGTMNTEAFF	TGCGCCGGCAGCCCGGCTCGGGGGACCATGAACACTGAAGCTTTCTTT
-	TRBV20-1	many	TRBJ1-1	CRSDNLVSSGAFF	TGCAGGAGTGATAACCTGGTTTCTTCGGGAGCTTTCTTT
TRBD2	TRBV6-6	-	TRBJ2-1	CASRGGTSGRGEQFF	TGTGCCAGCAGGGGCGGGACTAGCGGGAGAGGTGAGCAGTTCTTC
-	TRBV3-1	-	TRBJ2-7	CASSLKAGFYEQYF	TGTGCCAGCAGCCTTAAAGCGGGCTTCTACGAGCAGTACTTC
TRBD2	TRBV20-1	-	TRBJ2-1	CSARPGGPITNEQFF	TGCAGTGCTAGACCGGGAGGCCCCATCACTAATGAGCAGTTCTTC
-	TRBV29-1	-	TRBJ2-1	CSVVRDHYNEQFF	TGCAGCGTTGTGCGGGACCACTACAATGAGCAGTTCTTC
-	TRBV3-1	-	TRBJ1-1	CASSQGYNEAFF	TGTGCCAGCAGCCAAGGGTATAATGAAGCTTTCTTT
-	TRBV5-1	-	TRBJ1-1	CASKLTRVGLAEAFF	TGCGCCAGCAAACTCACGAGGGTGGGGTTGGCTGAAGCTTTCTTT
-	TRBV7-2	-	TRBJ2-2	CASSLAQGGIGELFF	TGTGCCAGCAGCTTAGCGCAGGGTGGTATCGGGGAGCTGTTTTTT
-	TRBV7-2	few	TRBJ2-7	CASSFLGAREQYF	TGTGCCAGCAGCTTTTTAGGGGCGCGCGAGCAGTACTTC
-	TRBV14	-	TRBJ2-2	CASSQTTTGELFF	TGTGCCAGCAGCCAGACGACCACCGGGGAGCTGTTTTTT
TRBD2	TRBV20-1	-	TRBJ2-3	CSAKASRGSTDTQYF	TGCAGTGCTAAGGCCTCGCGGGGGTCCACAGATACGCAGTATTTT
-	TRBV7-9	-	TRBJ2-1	CASSLAFPNEQFF	TGTGCCAGCAGCTTAGCATTTCCGAATGAGCAGTTCTTC
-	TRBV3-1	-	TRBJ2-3	CASSQGGFDTQYF	TGTGCCAGCAGCCAAGGGGGTTTCGATACGCAGTATTTT
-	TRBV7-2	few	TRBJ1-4	CASSLQRLTEKLFF	TGTGCCAGCAGCCTACAGAGGTTGACTGAAAAACTGTTTTTT